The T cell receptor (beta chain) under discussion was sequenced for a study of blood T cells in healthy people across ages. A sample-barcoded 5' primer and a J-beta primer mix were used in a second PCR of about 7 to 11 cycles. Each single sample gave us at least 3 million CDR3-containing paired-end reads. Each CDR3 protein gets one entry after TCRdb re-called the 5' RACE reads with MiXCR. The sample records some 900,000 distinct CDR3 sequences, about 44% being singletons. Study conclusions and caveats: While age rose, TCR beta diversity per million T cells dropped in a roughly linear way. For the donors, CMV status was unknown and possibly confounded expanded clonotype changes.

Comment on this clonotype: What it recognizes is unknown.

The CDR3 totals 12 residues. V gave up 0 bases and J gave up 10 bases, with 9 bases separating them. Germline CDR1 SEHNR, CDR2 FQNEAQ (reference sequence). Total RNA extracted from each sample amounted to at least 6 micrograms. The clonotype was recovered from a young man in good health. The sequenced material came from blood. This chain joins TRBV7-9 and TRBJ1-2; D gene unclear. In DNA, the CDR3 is TGTGCCAGCAGCTTAGCAGTAGACCTCTACACCTTC. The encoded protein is CASSLAVDLYTF.